Following are 5 T cell receptor beta chains from one sample sequenced in a study of cytotoxic CD8 clonotypes in ibrutinib-treated CLL. TCRdb's copy holds only in-frame clones and misses some; the assay was immunoSEQ multiplex PCR. The data show 110,000 to 150,000 clones, roughly three quarters seen once. The sample was PBMCs, taken after 24 months of ibrutinib treatment. Receptors were obtained from a human donor with chronic lymphocytic leukemia.

The rearrangement joins TRBV7-9 to TRBJ2-1; D unclear. Trimming pared 1 base from V and 15 bases from J, leaving 7 bases between. The CDR3 loop spans 10 amino acids. Germline V gene lookup returns CDR1 SEHNR and CDR2 FQNEAQ (reference sequence). This chain's CDR3 is CASSLGARFF. The CDR3 bases are TGTGCCAGCAGCTTAGGGGCTCGGTTCTTC.

The rearrangement uses TRBV10-3 and TRBJ2-7, with D hard to call. Germline loops: CDR1 ENHRY, CDR2 SYGVKD. This CDR3 contains 12 residues. V gave up 6 bases and J gave up 0 bases, with 6 bases separating them. The CDR3 reads CAIRTDSYEQYF. The CDR3 DNA sequence: TGTGCCATCAGAACCGACTCCTACGAGCAGTACTTC.

CDR3 sequence (DNA): TGTGCCAGCAGCAAGGACAGGGTTAGCGAGCAGTACTTC. This translates into CASSKDRVSEQYF. The rearrangement joins TRBV11-3 to TRBJ2-7; TRBD1 matches 8 bases. V lost 5 bases and J lost 6; bases outside the gene matches: 6. The V gene's germline CDR1 is SGHNT and CDR2 YENEEA. This CDR3 spans 13 amino acids.

This chain uses TRBV14 with TRBJ2-5; 11 nucleotides align to TRBD2. This CDR3 is built from 16 residues. The trim removed 6 bases at V and 0 bases at J, leaving 6 bases unmatched. Germline CDR1 and CDR2: SGHDN and FVKESK. The CDR3 bases are TGTGCCAGCAGGAGCGCGGGACTAGCGGACCAAGAGACCCAGTACTTC. This gives the protein CASRSAGLADQETQYF.

The chain has TRBV30 and TRBJ2-7; no clear D. This CDR3 is built from 12 residues. Germline V CDR1 and CDR2: GTSNPN, SVGIG (reference sequence). Trimming removed 4 bases from V and 2 bases from J, with 9 bases in between. The CDR3 nucleotides read TGTGCCTGGACGTGTGGGCCCTACGAGCAGTACTTC. This codes for CAWTCGPYEQYF. The variable domain in full, with the rest retrieved from reference TRBV30 and TRBJ2-7, is SQTIHQWPATLVQPVGSPLSLECTVEGTSNPNLYWYRQAAGRGLQLLFYSVGIGQISSEVPQNLSASRPQDRQFILSSKKLLLSDSGFYLCAWTCGPYEQYFGPGTRLTVT.